One T cell receptor (beta chain) is described in this entry. For sequencing, patients were chosen who had shown expansion of CD8+CD57+ cells by flow cytometry. There were no patients without severe acquired aplastic anemia. Genomic DNA templated the TCR beta VDJ and CDR3 profiling. TCRdb re-called the reads with MiXCR, one entry per CDR3 protein. The repertoire holds roughly 260,000 distinct CDR3 sequences, with roughly half as singletons. This specimen comes from a study of CD8+CD57+ T cells in acquired aplastic anemia. V shed 6 bases, J shed 5 bases, and the junction held 11 bases outside the gene matches. This CDR3 contains 16 residues. Germline CDR1 reads LNHDA; CDR2 reads SQIVND (reference sequence).

The chain is built from TRBV19 and TRBJ2-1; 9 nucleotides line up with TRBD2. Input material: sorted CD4+, CD8+, or CD8+CD57+ T cells (not recorded which) from PBMCs. This TCR came from a human donor with aplastic anemia. CDR3 sequence (DNA): TGTGCCAGTAGCACAGCGGGAGGCTGGATAAACAATGAGCAGTTCTTC. It specifies CASSTAGGWINNEQFF.